Below, 22 T cell receptor beta chains from the same sample are listed, as sequenced in a study of blood T cell repertoires in COVID-19. The table came from immunoSEQ multiplex PCR; TCRdb's copy has only in-frame clones and leaves some out. This sample yields over 200,000 clones, of which about 89% are seen a single time; roughly 8.6% belongs to the top ten. The specimen was PBMCs or T cells enriched from blood (not recorded which). The receptors were sampled from a man in his forties who had recovered from COVID-19.

In this sample, this clone turned up once. One end of the junction is discordant with germline, which a read error may explain. The CDR3 reads CASSPTFGDSPLF. DNA for the CDR3: TGTGCCAGCAGTCCAACATTCGGGGACAGTCCCCTCTTC. V is TRBV12-3 or TRBV12-4 and J is TRBJ1-2; 7 positions agree with TRBD1. The CDR3 is 13 amino acids.

The chain carries TRBV7-6 and TRBJ1-1; 7 nucleotides align to TRBD1. This CDR3 contains 15 residues. Germline CDR1 SGHVS, CDR2 FNYEAQ. The trim removed 3 bases at V and 8 bases at J, leaving 12 bases unmatched. CDR3 sequence (DNA): TGTGCCAGCAGCTTCGGGACAGCGGGAGGCACAGAAGCTTTCTTT. It translates to CASSFGTAGGTEAFF.

In DNA form, the CDR3 reads TGTGCCAGCAGTTTCTTACAGGGTGGGGAAAAACTGTTTTTT. This encodes CASSFLQGGEKLFF. The rearrangement links TRBV28 to TRBJ1-4; maybe TRBD1 (6 bases). Trimming took 3 bases from V and 8 from J, leaving 13 bases between them. CDR1 is MDHEN, CDR2 SYDVKM, per germline. The CDR3 totals 14 residues.

This clone was picked up a small number of times. The chain joins TRBV30 to TRBJ2-7, with 8 bases lining up with TRBD2. The ends lost 4 bases at V and 2 bases at J; junction bases unmatched: 10. This CDR3 spans 15 amino acids. The germline V gene has CDR1 GTSNPN and CDR2 SVGIG (reference sequence). CDR3 bases: TGTGCCTGGACCGGAAGCGGGGGAAAAACCTACGAGCAGTACTTC. As protein: CAWTGSGGKTYEQYF.

This chain uses TRBV19 with TRBJ1-1, with 9 bases lining up with TRBD1. Germline V gives CDR1 LNHDA, CDR2 SQIVND (reference sequence). The V gene end was trimmed by 7 bases and the J gene end by 3 bases; junction bases not matched to a gene: 12. The CDR3 extends over 16 amino acids. This CDR3 reads CASIKGQGRFYTEAFF. The CDR3 DNA reads as TGTGCCAGTATTAAGGGACAGGGTCGGTTTTACACTGAAGCTTTCTTT.

In DNA form, the CDR3 reads TGCGCCAGCATTTACCGGGACAGGGGCGGCACAGATACGCAGTATTTT. It yields the protein CASIYRDRGGTDTQYF. This sequence joins TRBV23-1 and TRBJ2-3; 10 positions agree with TRBD1. TRBV23-1 has ORF status, its function being uncertain. Losses at the gene ends were 7 bases for V and 1 base for J; bases not matched to a gene: 8. The CDR3 extends over 16 amino acids.

The V gene is TRBV18, the J gene TRBJ2-5, with 9 bases that match TRBD1. The CDR3 has 19 residues. Trimming removed 0 bases from V and 2 bases from J; junction bases left unmatched: 13. The germline CDR1 and CDR2 sequences are KGHSH and LQKENI. The CDR3 region has the DNA TGTGCCAGCTCACCACCGGATTGGACAGGGGTAATCCGTCAAGAGACCCAGTACTTC. Protein product: CASSPPDWTGVIRQETQYF. The full variable domain, with the rest looked up from reference TRBV18 and TRBJ2-5, is NAGVMQNPRHLVRRRGQEARLRCSPMKGHSHVYWYRQLPEEGLKFMVYLQKENIIDESGMPKERFSAEFPKEGPSILRIQQVVRGDSAAYFCASSPPDWTGVIRQETQYFGPGTRLLVL.

The V and J genes are TRBV10-2 and TRBJ1-1; D unresolved. The V end was cut by 2 bases, the J end by 6 bases, with 10 bases between. Germline V gene lookup returns CDR1 WSHSY and CDR2 SAAADI. CDR3 size: 13 residues. CDR3 loop: CASSEGLRPEAFF. The CDR3 DNA reads as TGCGCCAGCAGTGAGGGGCTCCGGCCTGAAGCTTTCTTT.

The CDR3: CASSFGNGEKLFF. The CDR3 DNA is TGTGCCAGCAGTTTCGGTAATGGTGAAAAACTGTTTTTT. This chain links TRBV12-3 or TRBV12-4 with TRBJ1-4; D gene uncertain. Trimming took 3 bases from V and 7 from J, leaving 9 bases between them. CDR3 size: 13 residues.

V gene TRBV2 combines with J gene TRBJ2-3, with D maybe TRBD2 (6 bases). The CDR3 covers 12 residues. Trimming took 11 bases from V and 4 from J, leaving 13 bases between them. CDR1 is SNHLY, CDR2 FYNNEI, per germline. The CDR3 DNA follows: TGTGCCGGTTCGGAGGGAGCAGATACGCAGTATTTT. Translation gives CAGSEGADTQYF.

The genes are TRBV5-1 and TRBJ1-3; D is uncertain. The germline CDR1 and CDR2 sequences are SGHRS and YFSETQ. V lost 4 bases and J 2 bases, leaving 4 bases between the germline ends. The CDR3 has 12 residues. The CDR3 nucleotides read TGCGCCAGCAGCCCGGCTGGAAACACCATATATTTT. Residues: CASSPAGNTIYF.

V and J are TRBV2 and TRBJ1-4; D might be TRBD1 (5 bases). CDR3 length: 17 residues. The V end was cut by 6 bases, the J end by 5 bases, with 22 bases between. Germline V gene lookup returns CDR1 SNHLY and CDR2 FYNNEI. The CDR3 DNA sequence: TGTGCCAGCAGCACTCTCTTTGGACGCGGGACCAATGAAAAACTGTTTTTT. It is translated as CASSTLFGRGTNEKLFF.

This chain connects TRBV18 to TRBJ1-2; D ambiguous. V lost 4 bases and J lost 3, with 15 bases in between. The V gene's germline CDR1 is KGHSH and CDR2 LQKENI. This CDR3 has 15 residues. CDR3 nucleotides: TGTGCCAGCTCACTCCCCGGGTCAGCGGACTATGGCTACACCTTC. This encodes CASSLPGSADYGYTF.

The chain carries TRBV28 and TRBJ2-1, with D maybe TRBD1 (7 bases). Germline values: CDR1 MDHEN, CDR2 SYDVKM. This CDR3 region has 15 residues. The V gene lost 4 bases and the J gene lost 2 bases, with 12 bases spanning the gap. The CDR3 sequence: CASSSPGGPYNEQFF. As DNA, the CDR3 is TGTGCCAGCAGTTCCCCAGGGGGGCCCTACAATGAGCAGTTCTTC.

The V call is TRBV28, the J call TRBJ2-5; 7 bases align to TRBD2. The CDR3 sequence is 15 residues long. Germline V gene lookup returns CDR1 MDHEN and CDR2 SYDVKM. The J segment lost 2 bases and the V segment lost 5 bases, leaving 8 bases of the junction unmatched. The CDR3 region has the DNA TGTGCCAGCAGTCCCGGGGGGAGAGATCAAGAGACCCAGTACTTC. It yields the protein CASSPGGRDQETQYF. Full variable domain (rest looked up from reference TRBV28 and TRBJ2-5): DVKVTQSSRYLVKRTGEKVFLECVQDMDHENMFWYRQDPGLGLRLIYFSYDVKMKEKGDIPEGYSVSREKKERFSLILESASTNQTSMYLCASSPGGRDQETQYFGPGTRLLVL.

V and J are TRBV11-3 and TRBJ2-4; maybe TRBD2 (6 bases). CDR1 SGHNT and CDR2 YENEEA come from the germline V gene. With 4 bases removed from V and 3 bases from J, the gap between germline ends came to 13 bases. The CDR3 loop spans 15 amino acids. CDR3 DNA sequence: TGTGCCAGCAGCTATGGGTCTAGCGTCAAAAACATTCAGTACTTC. Residues: CASSYGSSVKNIQYF.

The chain carries TRBV25-1 and TRBJ2-1; 9 bases map to TRBD2. Germline V gene data show CDR1 as MGHDK and CDR2 as SYGVNS. The V gene end was trimmed by 6 bases and the J gene end by 6 bases; junction bases not matched to a gene: 6. The CDR3 spans 14 residues. The CDR3 loop reads CASSLAGELNEQFF. Here the CDR3 DNA reads TGTGCCAGCAGCTTAGCGGGAGAACTCAATGAGCAGTTCTTC.

This clone was counted only a few times. This sequence joins TRBV7-3 and TRBJ2-2, with 10 bases lining up with TRBD1. The CDR3 loop spans 16 amino acids. Unmatched junction bases numbered 7, after V lost 5 bases and J lost 4 bases. The V gene's germline CDR1 is SGHTA and CDR2 FQGTGA. The CDR3 loop reads CASSPKTGGATGELFF. CDR3 sequence (DNA): TGTGCCAGCAGCCCTAAGACAGGGGGCGCCACCGGGGAGCTGTTTTTT.

This chain links TRBV5-1 with TRBJ1-4, with TRBD1 identical over 7 bases. The germline V gene has CDR1 SGHRS and CDR2 YFSETQ. The junction had 7 bases not matched to a gene; V was cut back by 0 bases and J by 8 bases. This CDR3 is 15 amino acids long. This CDR3 reads CASSLDRGYNEKLFF. In DNA, the CDR3 is TGCGCCAGCAGCTTGGACAGGGGTTATAACGAAAAACTGTTTTTT. Filled out from reference TRBV5-1 and TRBJ1-4, the complete variable domain reads KAGVTQTPRYLIKTRGQQVTLSCSPISGHRSVSWYQQTPGQGLQFLFEYFSETQRNKGNFPGRFSGRQFSNSRSEMNVSTLELGDSALYLCASSLDRGYNEKLFFGSGTQLSVL.

The V and J genes are TRBV6-5 and TRBJ2-7; possibly TRBD2 for D (6 bases). This CDR3 has 15 amino acids. V lost 6 bases to trimming and J lost 4 bases, with 19 bases between them. The V gene's germline CDR1 is MNHEY and CDR2 SVGAGI. CDR3 amino acids: CASRPWRGGPYEQYF. Written as DNA, the CDR3 is TGTGCCAGCAGACCCTGGAGGGGTGGGCCTTACGAGCAGTACTTC.

The chain employs TRBV29-1 and TRBJ1-4, with D perhaps TRBD1 (5 bases). The CDR3 totals 14 residues. Germline V gene lookup returns CDR1 SQVTM and CDR2 ANQGSEA. The V gene lost 4 bases and the J gene lost 8 bases, with 17 bases spanning the gap. The CDR3 reads CSVGDGTTKEKLFF. In DNA, the CDR3 is TGCAGCGTTGGAGACGGGACTACCAAGGAAAAACTGTTTTTT.

This chain links TRBV15 with TRBJ1-2; D call uncertain. V gave up 1 base and J gave up 7 bases, with 10 bases separating them. The CDR3 runs to 13 residues. The germline gives CDR1 LNHNV, CDR2 YYDKDF (reference sequence). CDR3 nucleotide sequence: TGTGCCACCAGCAGAGTTGGGGAGGGTGGCTACACCTTC. It translates to CATSRVGEGGYTF.